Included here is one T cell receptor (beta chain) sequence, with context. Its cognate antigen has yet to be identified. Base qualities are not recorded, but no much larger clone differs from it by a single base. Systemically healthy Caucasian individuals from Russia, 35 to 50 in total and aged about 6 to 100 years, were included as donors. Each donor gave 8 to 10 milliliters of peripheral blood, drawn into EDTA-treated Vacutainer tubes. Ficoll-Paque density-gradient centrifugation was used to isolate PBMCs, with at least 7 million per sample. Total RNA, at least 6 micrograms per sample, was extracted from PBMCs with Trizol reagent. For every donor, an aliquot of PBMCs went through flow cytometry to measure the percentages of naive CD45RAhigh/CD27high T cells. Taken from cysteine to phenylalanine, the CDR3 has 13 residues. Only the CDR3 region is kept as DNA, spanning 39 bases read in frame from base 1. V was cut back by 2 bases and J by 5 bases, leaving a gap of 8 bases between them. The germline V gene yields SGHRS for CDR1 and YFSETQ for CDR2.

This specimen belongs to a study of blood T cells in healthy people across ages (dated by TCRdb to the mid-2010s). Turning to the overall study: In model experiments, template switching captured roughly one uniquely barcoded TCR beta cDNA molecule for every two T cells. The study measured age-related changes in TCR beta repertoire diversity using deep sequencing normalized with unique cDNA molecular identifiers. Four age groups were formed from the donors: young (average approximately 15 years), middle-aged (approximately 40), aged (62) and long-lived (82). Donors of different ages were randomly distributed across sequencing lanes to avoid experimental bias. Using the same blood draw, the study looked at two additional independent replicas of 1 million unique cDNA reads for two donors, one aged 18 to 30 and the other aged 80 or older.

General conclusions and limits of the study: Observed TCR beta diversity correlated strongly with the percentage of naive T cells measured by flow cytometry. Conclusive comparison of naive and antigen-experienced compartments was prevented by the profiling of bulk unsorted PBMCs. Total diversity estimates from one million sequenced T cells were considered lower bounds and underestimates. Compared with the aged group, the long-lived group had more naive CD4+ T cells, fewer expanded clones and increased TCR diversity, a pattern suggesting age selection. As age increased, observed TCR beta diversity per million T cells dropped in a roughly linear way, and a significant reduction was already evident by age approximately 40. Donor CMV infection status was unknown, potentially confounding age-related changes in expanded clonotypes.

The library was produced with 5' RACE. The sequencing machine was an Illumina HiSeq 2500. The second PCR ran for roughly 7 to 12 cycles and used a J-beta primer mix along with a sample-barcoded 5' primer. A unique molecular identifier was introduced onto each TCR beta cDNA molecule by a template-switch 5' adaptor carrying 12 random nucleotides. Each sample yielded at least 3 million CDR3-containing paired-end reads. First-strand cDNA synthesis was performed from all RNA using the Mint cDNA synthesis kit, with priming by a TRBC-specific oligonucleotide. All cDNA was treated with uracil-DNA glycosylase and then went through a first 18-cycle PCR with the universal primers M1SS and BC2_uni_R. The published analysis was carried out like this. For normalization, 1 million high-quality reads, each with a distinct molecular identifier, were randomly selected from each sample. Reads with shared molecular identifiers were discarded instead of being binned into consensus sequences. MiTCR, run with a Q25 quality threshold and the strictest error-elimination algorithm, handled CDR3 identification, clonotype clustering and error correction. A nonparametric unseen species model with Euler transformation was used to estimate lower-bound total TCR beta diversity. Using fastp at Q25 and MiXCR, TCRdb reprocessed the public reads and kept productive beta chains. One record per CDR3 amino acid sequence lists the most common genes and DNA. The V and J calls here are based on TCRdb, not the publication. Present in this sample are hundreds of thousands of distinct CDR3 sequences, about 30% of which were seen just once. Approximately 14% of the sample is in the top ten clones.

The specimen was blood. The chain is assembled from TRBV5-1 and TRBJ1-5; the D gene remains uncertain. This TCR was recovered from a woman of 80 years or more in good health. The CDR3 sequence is CASSLGNDQPQHF. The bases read TGCGCCAGCAGCTTAGGTAACGATCAGCCCCAGCATTTT.